The 12 T cell receptor beta chains in this list originate from one sample, sequenced in a study of memory CD4+ T cells and cytomegalovirus serostatus. Single viable CD3+CD4+CD8-CD45RO+ cells were sorted as the memory CD4+ T cells. Clones were read by immunoSEQ multiplex PCR, and TCRdb kept only the in-frame ones, dropping some. The repertoire holds about 27,000 clones, with roughly three quarters as singletons. Material for sequencing was memory CD4+ T cells from blood. The receptors here all came from an adult in good health and CMV-seronegative.

This chain connects TRBV7-8 to TRBJ2-2; weak D call: TRBD1 (6 bases). This CDR3 contains 14 residues. V shed 5 bases and J shed 7 bases, with 14 bases lying between them. The V gene's germline CDR1 is SGHVS and CDR2 FQNEAQ. CDR3 sequence (DNA): TGTGCCAGCAGCCCAACAGGGATTGTCGGGGAGCTGTTTTTT. Protein sequence: CASSPTGIVGELFF.

V and J are TRBV27 and TRBJ1-1; unclear D gene. Trimming cost V 5 bases and J 1 base, with 14 bases left between them. Germline CDR1 MNHEY, CDR2 SMNVEV (reference sequence). The CDR3 has 15 residues. CDR3 region: CASSIKGQRNTEAFF. The CDR3 DNA reads TGTGCCAGCAGTATCAAGGGCCAGAGGAACACTGAAGCTTTCTTT.

This sequence joins TRBV5-4 and TRBJ2-3, with TRBD2 matching 10 bases. The length of the CDR3 is 16 residues. CDR1 is SGHNT and CDR2 is YYREEE in the germline V gene (reference sequence). Germline trimming cut 0 bases from V and 3 bases from J; bases unmatched to any gene: 4. CDR3 sequence reads: CASSLALLAGTDTQYF. Written as DNA, the CDR3 is TGTGCCAGCAGCTTGGCTTTACTAGCGGGAACAGATACGCAGTATTTT.

This clone has only one observation. The chain has TRBV5-1 and TRBJ2-1; maybe TRBD2 (5 bases). V lost 5 bases to trimming and J lost 5 bases, with 14 bases between them. Per germline, CDR1 SGHRS and CDR2 YFSETQ. The length of the CDR3 is 14 residues. The CDR3 region is CASRQMDSNNEQFF. The CDR3, as DNA: TGCGCCAGCAGACAAATGGACTCGAACAATGAGCAGTTCTTC.

Within the sample, this clone is medium-sized. The chain couples TRBV28 to TRBJ2-7; TRBD2 matches 9 bases. Germline V lookup: CDR1 MDHEN, CDR2 SYDVKM. The CDR3 length is 14 residues. Trimming took 3 bases from V and 9 from J; bases not matched to a gene: 9. The CDR3 sequence is CASSLPGLAEVQYF. The CDR3 nucleotides are TGTGCCAGCAGTTTGCCGGGACTAGCCGAGGTGCAGTACTTC.

V is TRBV29-1 and J is TRBJ1-1; 7 bases are shared with TRBD1. From germline, CDR1 is SQVTM and CDR2 ANQGSEA. V gave up 5 bases and J gave up 4 bases; unmatched junction bases: 16. CDR3 size: 16 residues. DNA for the CDR3: TGCAGCGTTCCTATACTCCCAGGGGGGGCCTCCACTGAAGCTTTCTTT. Translating it yields CSVPILPGGASTEAFF. Drawing the rest from reference TRBV29-1 and TRBJ1-1, the complete variable domain is SAVISQKPSRDICQRGTSLTIQCQVDSQVTMMFWYRQQPGQSLTLIATANQGSEATYESGFVIDKFPISRPNLTFSTLTVSNMSPEDSSIYLCSVPILPGGASTEAFFGQGTRLTVV.

V is TRBV7-2 and J is TRBJ1-1; 7 bases align to TRBD1. The CDR3 contains 16 residues. With V trimmed by 1 base and J by 0 bases, 5 bases remained unmatched. Per the germline V gene, CDR1 is SGHTA and CDR2 is FQGNSA. In DNA, the CDR3 is TGTGCCAGCAGCTTAGTTGCGGGACAGATGAACACTGAAGCTTTCTTT. Residues: CASSLVAGQMNTEAFF.

CDR3 sequence: CASKEAGTGNTIYF. In DNA, the CDR3 is TGTGCCAGCAAAGAGGCAGGGACGGGAAACACCATATATTTT. The chain is built from TRBV6-5 and TRBJ1-3; possible D gene TRBD1, 5 bases. The V gene lost 7 bases and the J gene lost 4 bases, with 14 bases spanning the gap. Germline-derived CDR1 and CDR2 are MNHEY and SVGAGI. CDR3 length equals 14 residues.

The chain uses TRBV18 and TRBJ1-4; 7 positions match TRBD1. Germline V gene data show CDR1 as KGHSH and CDR2 as LQKENI. This CDR3 has 14 amino acids. V was pared by 6 bases and J by 2 bases, with 3 bases of the junction left unmatched. The CDR3 loop reads CASSRQGTNEKLFF. In nucleotides, the CDR3 is TGTGCCAGCTCGCGACAGGGTACTAATGAAAAACTGTTTTTT.

The chain joins TRBV19 to TRBJ2-7; the D call may be TRBD1 or TRBD2 (5 bases each). This CDR3 has 15 amino acids. Germline loops: CDR1 LNHDA, CDR2 SQIVND (reference sequence). Trimming took off 6 bases at V and 5 bases at J, with 20 bases between the two ends. In DNA form, the CDR3 reads TGTGCCAGTAGCCAAGCCGAGGGGCGCCTAGACGAGCAGTACTTC. Protein sequence: CASSQAEGRLDEQYF.

The chain links TRBV30 to TRBJ2-3; the D is unclear. CDR1 and CDR2 (germline): GTSNPN, SVGIG (reference sequence). The CDR3 runs to 12 residues. V gave up 2 bases and J gave up 1 base, with 4 bases separating them. This chain's CDR3 is CAWSRGTDTQYF. Written as DNA, the CDR3 is TGTGCCTGGAGTCGGGGCACAGATACGCAGTATTTT. The full variable domain, in which reference TRBV30 and TRBJ2-3 provide the parts outside the CDR3, is SQTIHQWPATLVQPVGSPLSLECTVEGTSNPNLYWYRQAAGRGLQLLFYSVGIGQISSEVPQNLSASRPQDRQFILSSKKLLLSDSGFYLCAWSRGTDTQYFGPGTRLTVL.

The CDR3 loop reads CASSPRGAGNYNEQFF. CDR3 DNA: TGTGCCAGCAGTCCCCGAGGAGCGGGGAACTACAATGAGCAGTTCTTC. The V and J genes are TRBV27 and TRBJ2-1; TRBD2 matches at 7 bases. The CDR3 is 16 amino acids. Germline trimming cut 5 bases from V and 3 bases from J; bases unmatched to any gene: 10. Germline loops: CDR1 MNHEY, CDR2 SMNVEV (reference sequence).